This TCR beta chain was sequenced during a study of blood T cells in healthy people across ages. Study outcomes and limitations: Estimated diversity, derived from one million T cells, was regarded as an underestimate. Long-lived donors carried more naive CD4+ cells and greater diversity than aged donors.

The germline gives CDR1 SGHRS, CDR2 YFSETQ. Trimming shortened V by 4 bases and J by 3 bases, and 12 bases separated the two germline ends. The CDR3 contains 14 residues. Next came a second PCR, run for about 7 to 12 cycles, which used a sample-barcoded 5' primer along with a J-beta primer mix. TCRdb re-analysed the 5' RACE reads in MiXCR, keeping a single row per CDR3 protein. Of around 1,900,000 distinct CDR3 sequences in the sample, about 39% were seen once. To note about this clonotype: Its antigen remains unknown.

The sequencing input was blood. This clonotype was obtained from a human donor in good health. The chain joins TRBV5-1 to TRBJ2-3; no clear D gene. As DNA, the CDR3 is TGCGCCAGCAGCCCTAGTCCGGCTACAGATACGCAGTATTTT. This codes for CASSPSPATDTQYF.